A selection of T cell receptor beta chains follows, all from one sample in a study of cytomegalovirus exposure and HLA in healthy donors. Using immunoSEQ multiplex PCR, the repertoire was profiled, and TCRdb retains in-frame clones only, with some absent. The sample records around 200,000 clones, roughly 84% being singletons. Sequenced: PBMCs. Every receptor here comes from a young woman in good health and CMV-seropositive. The CDR3 runs from the conserved cysteine through the conserved F or W. Each record gives: J gene, clone size, D gene, V gene, CDR3 DNA, CDR3 protein. The D gene is left open where the match is weak. Expanded clones get a size class; other rows say once, few or many, or leave the size out.

J: TRBJ1-2; size: -; D: -; V: TRBV6-1; DNA: TGTGCCAGCAGGGCCCCACAGGGCCCCTATGGCTACACCTTC; CDR3: CASRAPQGPYGYTF
J: TRBJ1-5; size: -; D: TRBD1; V: TRBV6-5; DNA: TGTGCCAGCGCGGGCCGGGACAGCCTAGAGCCCCAGCATTTT; CDR3: CASAGRDSLEPQHF
J: TRBJ1-3; size: -; D: -; V: TRBV10-2; DNA: TGCGCCAGCGGCGAGACTCTCAATGTACGTGGAAACACCATATATTTT; CDR3: CASGETLNVRGNTIYF
J: TRBJ1-6; size: -; D: TRBD1; V: TRBV5-1; DNA: TGCGCCAGCAGCCAAACCCAGGGGGGTAATTCACCCCTCCACTTT; CDR3: CASSQTQGGNSPLHF
J: TRBJ1-2; size: few; D: TRBD1; V: TRBV7-3; DNA: TGTGCCAGCAGCGCAACAGGGGTTGAAGGCTACACCTTC; CDR3: CASSATGVEGYTF
J: TRBJ2-5; size: -; D: TRBD2; V: TRBV7-9; DNA: TGTGCCAGCAGCCGCCAGACCACTAGCGGGGAGGGAGAGACCCAGTACTTC; CDR3: CASSRQTTSGEGETQYF
J: TRBJ1-6; size: -; D: -; V: TRBV27; DNA: TGTGCCAGCAGTCCGTGGGGGGGGATTGATAATTCACCCCTCCACTTT; CDR3: CASSPWGGIDNSPLHF
J: TRBJ2-1; size: -; D: TRBD2; V: TRBV18; DNA: TGTGCCAGCTCAACGCGGGGGGCGATGGATGAGCAGTTCTTC; CDR3: CASSTRGAMDEQFF
J: TRBJ1-2; size: -; D: TRBD1; V: TRBV7-8; DNA: TGTGCCAGCAGCTTAGTGACAGGGGCTAACTATGGCTACACCTTC; CDR3: CASSLVTGANYGYTF
J: TRBJ1-2; size: -; D: TRBD1; V: TRBV12-5; DNA: TGTGCTAGTGGTCCCTCCGGGACAGGGGGTAGTGGATACACCTTC; CDR3: CASGPSGTGGSGYTF
J: TRBJ2-3; size: -; D: TRBD2; V: TRBV5-4; DNA: TGTGCCAGCAGCCCGACTAGCGGGAGGGATACGCAGTATTTT; CDR3: CASSPTSGRDTQYF
J: TRBJ1-2; size: once; D: -; V: TRBV6-6; DNA: TGTGCCAGCAGTTACTCGAGTAGGACCACCCGGGAAGGCTACACCTTC; CDR3: CASSYSSRTTREGYTF
J: TRBJ2-1; size: -; D: -; V: TRBV5-4; DNA: TGTGCCAGCAGCCCGGCCGCGGATGAGCAGTTCTTC; CDR3: CASSPAADEQFF
J: TRBJ2-2; size: few; D: TRBD1; V: TRBV19; DNA: TGTGCCAGTAGTACGGGACAGGCTAACCGGGAGCTGTTTTTT; CDR3: CASSTGQANRELFF
J: TRBJ1-1; size: -; D: -; V: TRBV19; DNA: TGTGCCAGTAGTATCGGAACCGGGACATCCTTT; CDR3: CASSIGTGTSF
J: TRBJ2-7; size: -; D: -; V: TRBV5-6; DNA: TGTGCCAGCAGCTTGGGACAATCCTACGAGCAGTACTTC; CDR3: CASSLGQSYEQYF
J: TRBJ2-5; size: -; D: TRBD1; V: TRBV7-8; DNA: TGTGCCAGCAGCTTATTAGGGGCAGGGGGCCGCCAAGAGACCCAGTACTTC; CDR3: CASSLLGAGGRQETQYF
J: TRBJ1-6; size: -; D: -; V: TRBV10-3; DNA: TGTGCCATCAGTGAGTCGCAGGTTCGGGGTTCACCCCTCCACTTT; CDR3: CAISESQVRGSPLHF
J: TRBJ1-1; size: -; D: -; V: TRBV7-2; DNA: TGTGCCAGCAGCTTCATGCTGGGGGCGCCTGAAGCTTTCTTT; CDR3: CASSFMLGAPEAFF
J: TRBJ2-7; size: -; D: TRBD1; V: TRBV27; DNA: TGTGCCAGCAGGGGACAGGGGAGGGGGCACGAGCAGTACTTC; CDR3: CASRGQGRGHEQYF
J: TRBJ1-2; size: -; D: TRBD1; V: TRBV9; DNA: TGTGCCAGCAGCACGCGGGACAGGGGGTTCTATGGCTACACCTTC; CDR3: CASSTRDRGFYGYTF
J: TRBJ1-1; size: -; D: TRBD1; V: TRBV2; DNA: TGTGCCAGCAGTGTAAGGACAGGGTTTGAAGCTTTCTTT; CDR3: CASSVRTGFEAFF
J: TRBJ2-7; size: once; D: -; V: TRBV7-2; DNA: TGTGCCAGCAGCTTAGCCTGGGGGGGCCAGGCCTACGAGCAGTACTTC; CDR3: CASSLAWGGQAYEQYF
J: TRBJ1-3; size: -; D: -; V: TRBV4-1; DNA: TGCGCCAGCAGCCAAGGGCAGGGAAATAGAAACACCATATATTTT; CDR3: CASSQGQGNRNTIYF
J: TRBJ2-2; size: -; D: -; V: TRBV2; DNA: TGTGCCAGCAGTGTAAGACTCGGGAACACCGGGGAGCTGTTTTTT; CDR3: CASSVRLGNTGELFF
J: TRBJ2-5; size: -; D: TRBD1; V: TRBV5-1; DNA: TGCGCCAGCAGCTCACCGGACAGGGGGCTCCAAGAGACCCAGTACTTC; CDR3: CASSSPDRGLQETQYF
J: TRBJ2-3; size: -; D: -; V: TRBV5-4; DNA: TGTGCCAGCAGCTTCCAACTAGCAACAGATACGCAGTATTTT; CDR3: CASSFQLATDTQYF
J: TRBJ1-6; size: -; D: TRBD1; V: TRBV2; DNA: TGTGCCACACACGGGGGACAGAGCTCCTATAATTCACCCCTCCACTTT; CDR3: CATHGGQSSYNSPLHF
J: TRBJ2-1; size: -; D: TRBD1; V: TRBV7-3; DNA: TGTGCCAGCAGCTTAAACGCAGGGGGCTCCTACAATGAGCAGTTCTTC; CDR3: CASSLNAGGSYNEQFF
J: TRBJ1-2; size: -; D: TRBD1; V: TRBV12-5; DNA: TGTGCTAGTGGTTTGTCAATTCAGGGGGACTATGGCTACACCTTC; CDR3: CASGLSIQGDYGYTF
J: TRBJ2-1; size: -; D: TRBD2; V: TRBV29-1; DNA: TGCAGCGTTGAACTGGCTAGCGGGGGCCACAATGAGCAGTTCTTC; CDR3: CSVELASGGHNEQFF
J: TRBJ2-1; size: -; D: -; V: TRBV12-5; DNA: TGTGCTAGTGGTTTGATCCTAGGGGTCTCCTACAATGAGCAGTTCTTC; CDR3: CASGLILGVSYNEQFF
J: TRBJ2-1; size: -; D: -; V: TRBV7-2; DNA: TGTGCCAGCAGCTTAATTGGGGGGAATGAGCAGTTCTTC; CDR3: CASSLIGGNEQFF
J: TRBJ1-2; size: -; D: -; V: TRBV9; DNA: TGTGCCAGCAGCGTAGATCCCGACACCTATGGCTACACCTTC; CDR3: CASSVDPDTYGYTF
J: TRBJ2-5; size: -; D: TRBD2; V: TRBV29-1; DNA: TGCAGCGTCCAACTAGCGGGGGCCGACAGAGGGACCCAGTACTTC; CDR3: CSVQLAGADRGTQYF
J: TRBJ1-1; size: few; D: -; V: TRBV10-2; DNA: TGCGCCAGCAGTGGGGGAGTCCGTCTGCCTGAAGCTTTCTTT; CDR3: CASSGGVRLPEAFF
J: TRBJ2-1; size: -; D: TRBD2; V: TRBV6-4; DNA: TGTGCCAGCAGGCTAGCGGGGGGTCACGATGAGCAGTTCTTC; CDR3: CASRLAGGHDEQFF
J: TRBJ2-5; size: -; D: -; V: TRBV29-1; DNA: TGCAGCGTCAGGGTGGCAGAGACCCAGTACTTC; CDR3: CSVRVAETQYF
J: TRBJ2-3; size: -; D: TRBD2; V: TRBV5-1; DNA: TGCGCCAGCAGCTTCGGGACTAGCGGGGGATTAGATACGCAGTATTTT; CDR3: CASSFGTSGGLDTQYF
J: TRBJ1-1; size: -; D: TRBD1; V: TRBV9; DNA: TGTGCCAGCAGCGTAAGACAGGGGGATACTGAAGCTTTCTTT; CDR3: CASSVRQGDTEAFF
J: TRBJ2-7; size: -; D: -; V: TRBV6-1; DNA: TGTGCGGTGGGCCTATCCTACGAGCAGTACTTC; CDR3: CAVGLSYEQYF
J: TRBJ2-7; size: -; D: -; V: TRBV15; DNA: TGTGCCACCAGCCCCCCCCCTGGGGCCTCCTACGAGCAGTACTTC; CDR3: CATSPPPGASYEQYF
J: TRBJ1-4; size: -; D: -; V: TRBV15; DNA: TGTGCCACCAGCAGGGAGCCCAATGAAAAACTGTTTTTT; CDR3: CATSREPNEKLFF
J: TRBJ1-2; size: few; D: TRBD1; V: TRBV7-9; DNA: TGTGCCAGCAGCTTAACCTACAGGGGAATAAACTATGGCTACACCTTC; CDR3: CASSLTYRGINYGYTF